A single sample gave rise to the 16 T cell receptor beta chains below, sequenced in a study of CD8+CD57+ T cells in acquired aplastic anemia. Sequencing was done on patients that had shown CD8+CD57+ cell expansion by flow cytometry. Genomic DNA provided the template from which TCR beta VDJ and CDR3 profiles were obtained. TCRdb reprocessed the reads via MiXCR and lists one record per CDR3 protein. The profile shows about 200,000 distinct CDR3 sequences, roughly 60% of them singletons. Material for sequencing was sorted CD4+, CD8+, or CD8+CD57+ T cells (not recorded which) from PBMCs. Source of these receptors: a human donor with aplastic anemia.

The chain is built from TRBV12-3 or TRBV12-4 and TRBJ1-2, with D tentatively TRBD1 (6 bases). The CDR3 is 16 residues long. Deletions cut 6 bases from V and 3 bases from J, with 20 bases between. In DNA form, the CDR3 reads TGTGCCAGCAGCCAAGAAGAAGGACAGCTCTACTATGGCTACACCTTC. Its protein is CASSQEEGQLYYGYTF.

This clonotype has only a few counts. V gene TRBV15 combines with J gene TRBJ2-7; tentative D call: TRBD1 (5 bases). V dropped 0 bases and J dropped 2 bases, with 11 bases sitting between them. The germline V gene encodes CDR1 LNHNV and CDR2 YYDKDF (reference sequence). This CDR3 comprises 15 residues. The CDR3 DNA sequence: TGTGCCACCAGCAGAGAACCAGGGTCTGCCTACGAGCAGTACTTC. Translation gives CATSREPGSAYEQYF.

At least ten counts were recorded for this clonotype. The V gene is TRBV30, the J gene TRBJ1-1; D not certain. CDR3 size: 11 residues. Trimming stripped 5 bases from V and 0 bases from J, with 4 bases between. CDR1 and CDR2 from the germline V gene are GTSNPN and SVGIG (reference sequence). The CDR3 is CAWGLNTEAFF. The CDR3 bases are TGTGCCTGGGGGCTGAACACTGAAGCTTTCTTT.

The chain couples TRBV29-1 to TRBJ2-1, with 8 bases fitting TRBD2. CDR1 SQVTM and CDR2 ANQGSEA come from the germline V gene. The length of the CDR3 is 15 residues. With 5 bases clipped from V and 4 bases from J, the junction kept 10 bases outside the gene matches. Written as DNA, the CDR3 is TGCAGCGTTCAGCCCTGGACTAGCCTGTACAATGAGCAGTTCTTC. Its protein product is CSVQPWTSLYNEQFF.

As regards this clonotype: Its ends do not fully match the called genes, so a read error is possible. This rearrangement joins TRBV7-8 to TRBJ1-1, with 7 nucleotides matching TRBD1. CDR3 length equals 16 residues. Germline V gene sequence: CDR1 SGHVS, CDR2 FQNEAQ. This CDR3 reads CACSRAFDRAHTEAFF. The CDR3 DNA is TGTGCCTGCAGCCGCGCCTTTGACAGGGCCCACACTGAAGCTTTCTTT. The whole variable domain, remainder taken from reference TRBV7-8 and TRBJ1-1, is GAGVSQSPRYKVAKRGQDVALRCDPISGHVSLFWYQQALGQGPEFLTYFQNEAQLDKSGLPSDRFFAERPEGSVSTLKIQRTQQEDSAVYLCACSRAFDRAHTEAFFGQGTRLTVV.

This clonotype was detected only a few times. The chain combines TRBV4-1 with TRBJ1-1, with TRBD1 identical over 10 bases. CDR3 size: 17 residues. V shed 6 bases, J shed 1 base, and the junction held 11 bases outside the gene matches. Germline V gene sequence: CDR1 MGHRA, CDR2 YSYEKL. The CDR3 spells CASSPTGTGATNTEAFF. DNA of the CDR3: TGCGCCAGCAGTCCAACCGGGACAGGGGCGACGAACACTGAAGCTTTCTTT.

In this sample, this clonotype turned up a few times. The V and J genes are TRBV20-1 and TRBJ2-1, with D uncertain. The CDR3 has 8 amino acids. Germline V CDR1 and CDR2: DFQATT, SNEGSKA (reference sequence). CDR3 bases: TGCAGCGTCAATGAGCAGTTCTTC. Encoded protein: CSVNEQFF.

This sequence joins TRBV12-3 or TRBV12-4 and TRBJ2-5, with TRBD2 as a possible D gene (6 bases). The V end was cut by 4 bases, the J end by 5 bases, with 20 bases between. CDR3 size: 16 residues. For the CDR3, the DNA is TGTGCCAGCAGTTACTCGGGGGTGGGATCCGTCGAGACCCAGTACTTC. Translation: CASSYSGVGSVETQYF.

This clonotype showed up just a few times. The chain joins TRBV29-1 to TRBJ1-2, with 7 bases aligning to TRBD1. Germline trimming cut 0 bases from V and 7 bases from J; bases unmatched to any gene: 8. CDR1 is SQVTM, CDR2 ANQGSEA, per germline. This CDR3 has 14 residues. The CDR3 sequence is CSVEEGRGTRGYTF. CDR3 sequence (DNA): TGCAGCGTTGAAGAAGGCAGGGGGACGCGTGGCTACACCTTC.

This clonotype was recorded a few times. The chain uses TRBV20-1 and TRBJ2-7; 7 positions match TRBD1. Germline V gene data show CDR1 as DFQATT and CDR2 as SNEGSKA (reference sequence). Trimming at V came to 1 base and at J to 7 bases, leaving 10 bases not matched to a gene. There are 14 residues in the CDR3. CDR3 loop: CSARGRTGLGEQYF. CDR3 nucleotide sequence: TGCAGTGCTAGAGGTAGGACAGGTCTGGGGGAGCAGTACTTC.

This clonotype appeared many times. The CDR3 is CASSLGNEQYF. CDR3 bases: TGTGCCAGCAGCTTAGGGAACGAGCAGTACTTC. The chain couples TRBV7-2 to TRBJ2-7, with unresolved D. The V end was cut by 1 base, the J end by 5 bases, with 3 bases between. The V gene's germline CDR1 is SGHTA and CDR2 FQGNSA. The CDR3 runs 11 residues.

In this sample, this clonotype turned up a few times. This chain links TRBV20-1 with TRBJ1-1; no clear D. Germline-derived CDR1 and CDR2 are DFQATT and SNEGSKA (reference sequence). CDR3 length: 10 residues. V lost 6 bases to trimming and J lost 5 bases, with 7 bases between them. The CDR3 region is CSAFVTEAFF. The DNA for the CDR3 is TGCAGTGCCTTCGTAACTGAAGCTTTCTTT.

This clonotype has more than one count but fewer than ten. The chain combines TRBV2 with TRBJ1-5; no clear D. The CDR3 has 14 amino acids. Germline V lookup: CDR1 SNHLY, CDR2 FYNNEI. V lost 3 bases and J 8 bases, leaving 14 bases between the germline ends. The CDR3 reads CASSDYTEAKPQHF. The CDR3 nucleotides are TGTGCCAGCAGTGACTACACAGAAGCTAAGCCCCAGCATTTT.

This clonotype was counted a single time. The gene calls are TRBV10-1 and TRBJ2-5; D not certain. The germline V and J ends were trimmed by 5 bases and 5 bases, with 6 bases remaining between them. Per germline, CDR1 WNHNN and CDR2 SYGVQD (reference sequence). The CDR3 runs to 11 residues. Here the CDR3 reads CASSPVETQYF. CDR3 in DNA: TGCGCCAGCAGTCCAGTGGAGACCCAGTACTTC.

This rearrangement joins TRBV2 to TRBJ2-7; D is perhaps TRBD2 (5 bases). Germline V gene lookup returns CDR1 SNHLY and CDR2 FYNNEI. The CDR3 is 11 amino acids. The V end was cut by 11 bases, the J end by 4 bases, with 12 bases between. The CDR3 loop reads CAGRTDYEQYF. The CDR3 coding sequence is TGTGCCGGCCGGACTGATTACGAGCAGTACTTC.

This chain uses TRBV5-4 with TRBJ1-6; 8 positions agree with TRBD1. Trimming removed 4 bases from V and 10 bases from J; junction bases left unmatched: 10. CDR1 and CDR2 (germline): SGHNT, YYREEE (reference sequence). This CDR3 is built from 15 residues. The CDR3 DNA reads as TGTGCCAGCAGCCCAGGACAGGGCGGTTACTCACCCCTCCACTTT. It is translated as CASSPGQGGYSPLHF.